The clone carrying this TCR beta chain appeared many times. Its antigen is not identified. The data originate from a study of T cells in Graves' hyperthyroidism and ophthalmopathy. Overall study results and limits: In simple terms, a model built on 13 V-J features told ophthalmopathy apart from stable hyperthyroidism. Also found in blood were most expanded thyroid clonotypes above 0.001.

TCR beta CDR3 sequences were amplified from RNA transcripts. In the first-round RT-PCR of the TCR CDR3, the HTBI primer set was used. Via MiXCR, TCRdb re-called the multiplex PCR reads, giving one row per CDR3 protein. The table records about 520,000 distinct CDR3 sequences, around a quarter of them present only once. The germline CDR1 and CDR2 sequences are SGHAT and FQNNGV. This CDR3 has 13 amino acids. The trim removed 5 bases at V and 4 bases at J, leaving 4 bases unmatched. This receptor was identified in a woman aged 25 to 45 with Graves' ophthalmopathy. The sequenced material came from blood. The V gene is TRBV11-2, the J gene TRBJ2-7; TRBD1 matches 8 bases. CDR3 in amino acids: CASSTGGPYEQYF. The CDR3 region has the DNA TGTGCCAGCAGCACAGGGGGTCCTTACGAGCAGTACTTC.